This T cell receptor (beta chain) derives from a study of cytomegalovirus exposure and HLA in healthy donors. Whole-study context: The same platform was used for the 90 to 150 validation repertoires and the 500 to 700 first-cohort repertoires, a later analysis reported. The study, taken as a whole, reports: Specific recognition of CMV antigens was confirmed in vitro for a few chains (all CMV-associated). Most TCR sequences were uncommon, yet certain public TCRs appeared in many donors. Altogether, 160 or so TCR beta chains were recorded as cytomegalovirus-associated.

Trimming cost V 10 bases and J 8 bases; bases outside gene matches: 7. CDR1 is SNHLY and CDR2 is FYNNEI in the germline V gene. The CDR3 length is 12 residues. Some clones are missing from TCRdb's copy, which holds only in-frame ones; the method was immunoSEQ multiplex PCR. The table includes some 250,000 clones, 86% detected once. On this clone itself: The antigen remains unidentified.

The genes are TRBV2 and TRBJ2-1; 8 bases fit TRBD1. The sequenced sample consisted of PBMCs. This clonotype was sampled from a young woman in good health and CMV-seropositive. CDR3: CATRTGWDEQFF. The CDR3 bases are TGTGCCACCAGGACAGGGTGGGATGAGCAGTTCTTC. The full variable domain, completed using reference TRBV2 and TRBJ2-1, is EPEVTQTPSHQVTQMGQEVILRCVPISNHLYFYWYRQILGQKVEFLVSFYNNEISEKSEIFDDQFSVERPDGSNFTLKIRSTKLEDSAMYFCATRTGWDEQFFGPGTRLTVL.